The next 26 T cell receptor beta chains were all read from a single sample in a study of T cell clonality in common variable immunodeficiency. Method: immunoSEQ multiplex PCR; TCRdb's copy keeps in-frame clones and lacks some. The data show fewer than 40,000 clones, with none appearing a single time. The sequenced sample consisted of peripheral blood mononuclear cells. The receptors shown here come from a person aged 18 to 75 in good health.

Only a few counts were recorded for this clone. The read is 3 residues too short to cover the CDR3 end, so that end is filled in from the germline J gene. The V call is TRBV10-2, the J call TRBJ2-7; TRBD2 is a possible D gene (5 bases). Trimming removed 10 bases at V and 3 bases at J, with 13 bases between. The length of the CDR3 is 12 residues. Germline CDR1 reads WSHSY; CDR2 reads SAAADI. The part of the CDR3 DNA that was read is TGCGCCACTTCAACCGAGGGCTACGAG. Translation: CATSTEGYE. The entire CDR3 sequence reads CATSTEGYEQYF.

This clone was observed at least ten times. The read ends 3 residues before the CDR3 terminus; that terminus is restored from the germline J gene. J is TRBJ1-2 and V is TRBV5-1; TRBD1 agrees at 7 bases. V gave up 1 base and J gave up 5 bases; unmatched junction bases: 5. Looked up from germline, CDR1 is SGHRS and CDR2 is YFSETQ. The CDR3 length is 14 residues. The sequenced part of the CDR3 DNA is TGCGCCAGCAGCTTGATGGACAGGTCATATGGC. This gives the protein CASSLMDRSYG. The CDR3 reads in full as CASSLMDRSYGYTF.

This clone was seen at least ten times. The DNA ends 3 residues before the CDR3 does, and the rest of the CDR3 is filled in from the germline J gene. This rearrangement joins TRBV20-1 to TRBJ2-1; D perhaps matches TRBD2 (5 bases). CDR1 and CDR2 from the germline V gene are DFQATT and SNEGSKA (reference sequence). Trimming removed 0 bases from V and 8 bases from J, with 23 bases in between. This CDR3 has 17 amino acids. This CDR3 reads CSAREPPGLLVSDEQFF. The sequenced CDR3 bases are TGCAGTGCTAGAGAACCTCCGGGCCTACTAGTTTCGGATGAG.

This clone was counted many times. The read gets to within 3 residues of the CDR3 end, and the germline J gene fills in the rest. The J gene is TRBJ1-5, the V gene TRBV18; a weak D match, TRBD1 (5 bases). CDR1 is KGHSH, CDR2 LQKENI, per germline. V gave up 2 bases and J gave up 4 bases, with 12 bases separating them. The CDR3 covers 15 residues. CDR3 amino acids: CASSPTQEINQPQHF. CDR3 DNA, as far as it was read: TGTGCCAGCTCACCAACACAGGAGATTAATCAGCCC.

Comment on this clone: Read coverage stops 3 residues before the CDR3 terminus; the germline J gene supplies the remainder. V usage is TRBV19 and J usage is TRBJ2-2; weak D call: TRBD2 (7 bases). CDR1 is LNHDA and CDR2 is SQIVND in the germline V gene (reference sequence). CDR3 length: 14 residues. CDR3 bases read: TGTGCCAGTACCATAGGGGGGGATAATTCACCG. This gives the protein CASTIGGDNSP. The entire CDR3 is CASTIGGDNSPLFF.

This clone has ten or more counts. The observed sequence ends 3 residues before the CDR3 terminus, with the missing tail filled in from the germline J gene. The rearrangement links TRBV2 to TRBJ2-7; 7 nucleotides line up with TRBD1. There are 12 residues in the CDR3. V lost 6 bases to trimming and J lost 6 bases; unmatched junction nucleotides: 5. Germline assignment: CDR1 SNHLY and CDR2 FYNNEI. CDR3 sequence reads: CASRRTGGEQYF. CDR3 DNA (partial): TGTGCCAGCAGGAGGACAGGCGGCGAG. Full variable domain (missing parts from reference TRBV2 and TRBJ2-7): EPEVTQTPSHQVTQMGQEVILRCVPISNHLYFYWYRQILGQKVEFLVSFYNNEISEKSEIFDDQFSVERPDGSNFTLKIRSTKLEDSAMYFCASRRTGGEQYFGPGTRLTVT.

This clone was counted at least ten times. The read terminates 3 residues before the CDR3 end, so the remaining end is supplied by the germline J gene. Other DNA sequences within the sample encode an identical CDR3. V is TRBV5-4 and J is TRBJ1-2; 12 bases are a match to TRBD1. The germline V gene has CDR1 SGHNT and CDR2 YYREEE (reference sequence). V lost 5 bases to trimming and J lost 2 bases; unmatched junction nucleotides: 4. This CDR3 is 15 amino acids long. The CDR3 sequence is CASSPGQGANYGYTF. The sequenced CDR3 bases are TGTGCCAGCAGTCCGGGACAGGGGGCAAACTATGGC.

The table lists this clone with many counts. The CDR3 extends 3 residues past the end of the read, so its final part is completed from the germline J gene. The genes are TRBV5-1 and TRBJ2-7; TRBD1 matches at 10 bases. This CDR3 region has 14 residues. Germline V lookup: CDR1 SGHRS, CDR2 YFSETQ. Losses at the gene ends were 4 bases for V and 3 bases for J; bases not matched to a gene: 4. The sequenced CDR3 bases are TGCGCCAGCAGCCGGGACAGGGGACTCTACGAG. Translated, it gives CASSRDRGLYE. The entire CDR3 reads CASSRDRGLYEQYF.

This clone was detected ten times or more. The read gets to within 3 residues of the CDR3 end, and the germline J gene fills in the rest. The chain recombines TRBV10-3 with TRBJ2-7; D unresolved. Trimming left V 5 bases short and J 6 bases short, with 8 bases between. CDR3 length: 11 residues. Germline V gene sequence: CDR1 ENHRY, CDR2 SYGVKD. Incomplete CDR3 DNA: TGTGCCATCAGTCAGGAAGGCGAG. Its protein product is CAISQEGE. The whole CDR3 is CAISQEGEQYF.

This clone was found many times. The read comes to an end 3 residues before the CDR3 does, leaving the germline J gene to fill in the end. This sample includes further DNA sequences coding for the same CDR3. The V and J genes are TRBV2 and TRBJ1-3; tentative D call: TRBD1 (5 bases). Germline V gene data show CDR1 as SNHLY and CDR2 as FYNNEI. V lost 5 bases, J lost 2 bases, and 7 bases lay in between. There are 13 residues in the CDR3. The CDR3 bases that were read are TGTGCCAGCAGTCGACAGCCTGGAAACACC. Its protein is CASSRQPGNT. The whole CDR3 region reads CASSRQPGNTIYF.

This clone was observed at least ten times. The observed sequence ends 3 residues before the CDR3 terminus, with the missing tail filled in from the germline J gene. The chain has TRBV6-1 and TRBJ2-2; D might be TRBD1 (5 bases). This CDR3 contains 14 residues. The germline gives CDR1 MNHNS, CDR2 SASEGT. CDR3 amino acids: CASSEGRGWEKLFF. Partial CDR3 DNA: TGTGCCAGCAGTGAGGGAAGGGGTTGGGAAAAG.

CDR3 DNA, as far as it was read: TGTGCCAGTATGGCGGGTGCAGGGGGCAATCAGCCC. Translating gives CASMAGAGGNQP. The entire CDR3 protein reads CASMAGAGGNQPQHF. The chain joins TRBV19 to TRBJ1-5; weak D call: TRBD1 (6 bases). Read sequence stops 3 residues before the CDR3 end, and the germline J gene provides the missing end. Germline V gene lookup returns CDR1 LNHDA and CDR2 SQIVND (reference sequence). Trimming removed 7 bases at V and 2 bases at J, with 15 bases between. This CDR3 comprises 15 residues.

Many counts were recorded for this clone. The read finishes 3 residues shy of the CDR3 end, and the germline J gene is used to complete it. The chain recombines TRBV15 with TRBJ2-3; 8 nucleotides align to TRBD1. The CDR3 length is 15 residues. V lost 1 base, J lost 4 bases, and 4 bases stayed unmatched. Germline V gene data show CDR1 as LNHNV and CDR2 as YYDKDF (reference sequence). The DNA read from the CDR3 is TGTGCCACCAGCAGAGCCGACAGGGGCCCAGATACG. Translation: CATSRADRGPDT. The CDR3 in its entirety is CATSRADRGPDTQYF.

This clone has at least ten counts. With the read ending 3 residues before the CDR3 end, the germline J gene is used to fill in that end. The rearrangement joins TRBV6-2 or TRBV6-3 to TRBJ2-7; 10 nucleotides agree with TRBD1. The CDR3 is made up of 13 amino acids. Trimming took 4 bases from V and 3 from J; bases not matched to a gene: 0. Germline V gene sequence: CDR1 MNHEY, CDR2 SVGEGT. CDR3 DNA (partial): TGTGCCAGCAGTTGGACAGGGGGCTACGAG. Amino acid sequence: CASSWTGGYE. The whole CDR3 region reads CASSWTGGYEQYF.

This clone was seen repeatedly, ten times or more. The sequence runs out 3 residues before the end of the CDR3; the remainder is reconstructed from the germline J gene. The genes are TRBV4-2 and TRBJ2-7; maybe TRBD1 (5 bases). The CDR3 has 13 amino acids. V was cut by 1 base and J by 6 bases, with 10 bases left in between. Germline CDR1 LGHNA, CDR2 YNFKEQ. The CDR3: CASSQVSQGEQYF. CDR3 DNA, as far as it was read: TGTGCCAGCAGCCAAGTCTCTCAGGGCGAG.

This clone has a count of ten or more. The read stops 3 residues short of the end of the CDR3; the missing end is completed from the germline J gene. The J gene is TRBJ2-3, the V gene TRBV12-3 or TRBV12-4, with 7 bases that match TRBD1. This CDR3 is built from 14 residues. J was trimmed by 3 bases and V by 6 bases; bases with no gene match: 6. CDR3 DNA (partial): TGTGCCAGCAGCTCCTGGACAGGAACAGATACG. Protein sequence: CASSSWTGTDT. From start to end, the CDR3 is CASSSWTGTDTQYF.

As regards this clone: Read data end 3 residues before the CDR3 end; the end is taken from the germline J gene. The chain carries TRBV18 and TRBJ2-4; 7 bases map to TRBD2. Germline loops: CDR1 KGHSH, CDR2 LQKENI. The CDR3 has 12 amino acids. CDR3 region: CASSAGDYGQYF. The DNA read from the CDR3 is TGTGCCAGCTCAGCGGGGGACTATGGT.

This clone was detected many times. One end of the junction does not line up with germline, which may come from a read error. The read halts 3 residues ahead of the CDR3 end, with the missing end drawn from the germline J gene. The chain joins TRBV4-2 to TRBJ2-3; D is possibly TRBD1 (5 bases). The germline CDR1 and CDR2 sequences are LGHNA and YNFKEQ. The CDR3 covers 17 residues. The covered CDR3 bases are TGCGCCAGCAGCCAAGGGGCTCATGGGGCGAGCACAGATACG. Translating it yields CASSQGAHGASTDT. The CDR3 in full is CASSQGAHGASTDTQYF.

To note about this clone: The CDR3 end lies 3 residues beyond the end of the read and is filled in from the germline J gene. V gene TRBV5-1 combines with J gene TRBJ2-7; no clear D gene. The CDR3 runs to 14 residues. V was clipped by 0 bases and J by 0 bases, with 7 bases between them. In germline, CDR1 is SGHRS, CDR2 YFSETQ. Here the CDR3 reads CASSLEPPSYEQYF. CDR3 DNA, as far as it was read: TGCGCCAGCAGCTTGGAGCCGCCCTCCTACGAG.

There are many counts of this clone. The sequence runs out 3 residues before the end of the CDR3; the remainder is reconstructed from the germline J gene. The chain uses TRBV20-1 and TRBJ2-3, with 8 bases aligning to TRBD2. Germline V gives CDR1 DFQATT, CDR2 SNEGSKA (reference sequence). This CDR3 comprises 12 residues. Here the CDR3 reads CSARLAQETQYF. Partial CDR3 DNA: TGCAGTGCCCGACTAGCGCAAGAGACG.

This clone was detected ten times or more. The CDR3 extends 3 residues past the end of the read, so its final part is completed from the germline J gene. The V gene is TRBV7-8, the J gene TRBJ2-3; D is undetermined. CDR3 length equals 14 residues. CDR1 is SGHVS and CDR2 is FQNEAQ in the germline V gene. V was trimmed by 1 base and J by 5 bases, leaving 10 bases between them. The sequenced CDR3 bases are TGTGCCAGCAGCTTAGACTCTTCGGGAGATACG. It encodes CASSLDSSGDT. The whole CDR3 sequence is CASSLDSSGDTQYF.

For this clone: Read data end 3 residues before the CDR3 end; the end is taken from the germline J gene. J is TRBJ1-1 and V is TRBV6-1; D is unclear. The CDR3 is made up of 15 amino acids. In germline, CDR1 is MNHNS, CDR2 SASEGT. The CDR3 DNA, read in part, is TGTGCCAGCAGTGTCTCCAGGAATCCTAATGAAAAA. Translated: CASSVSRNPNEK. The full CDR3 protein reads CASSVSRNPNEKAFF.

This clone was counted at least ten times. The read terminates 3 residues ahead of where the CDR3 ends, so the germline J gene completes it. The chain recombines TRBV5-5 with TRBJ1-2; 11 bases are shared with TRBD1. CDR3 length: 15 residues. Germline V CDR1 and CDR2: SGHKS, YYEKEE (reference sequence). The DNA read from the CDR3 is TGTGCCAGCAGCTTAACCGGGACAGGGGGAGGCGGC. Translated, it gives CASSLTGTGGGG. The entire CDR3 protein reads CASSLTGTGGGGYTF.

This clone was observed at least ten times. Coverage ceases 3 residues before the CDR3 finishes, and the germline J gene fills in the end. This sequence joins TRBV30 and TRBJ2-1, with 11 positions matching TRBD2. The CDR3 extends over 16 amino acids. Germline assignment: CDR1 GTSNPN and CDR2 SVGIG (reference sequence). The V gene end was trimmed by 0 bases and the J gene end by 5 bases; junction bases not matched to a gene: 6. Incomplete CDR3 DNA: TGTGCCTGGAGTGTACGAAGACTAGCGGGGAACAATGAG. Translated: CAWSVRRLAGNNE. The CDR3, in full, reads CAWSVRRLAGNNEQFF.

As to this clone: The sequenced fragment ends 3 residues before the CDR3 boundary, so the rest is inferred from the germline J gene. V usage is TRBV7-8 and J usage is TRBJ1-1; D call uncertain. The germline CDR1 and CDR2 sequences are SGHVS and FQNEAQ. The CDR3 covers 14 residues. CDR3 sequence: CASSLDFSAREAFF. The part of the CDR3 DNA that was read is TGTGCCAGCAGCTTAGATTTTAGTGCGCGGGAG.

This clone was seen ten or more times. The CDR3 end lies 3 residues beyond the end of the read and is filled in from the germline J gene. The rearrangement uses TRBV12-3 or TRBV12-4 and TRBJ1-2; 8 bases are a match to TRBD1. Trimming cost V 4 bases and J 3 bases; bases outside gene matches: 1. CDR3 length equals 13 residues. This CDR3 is CASSSTGDYGYTF. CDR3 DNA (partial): TGTGCCAGCAGTTCGACAGGGGACTATGGC.